This TCR beta chain was retrieved from a study of blood T cell repertoires in COVID-19. CDR1 SGHTA and CDR2 FQGNSA come from the germline V gene. This CDR3 has 15 amino acids. Repertoires were generated with immunoSEQ multiplex PCR, while TCRdb's copy carries only in-frame clones and drops some. The data contain tens of thousands of clones, roughly 88% of them singletons. This clone was recorded once. The clonotype was recovered from a woman in her 70s with active COVID-19. The rearrangement uses TRBV7-2 and TRBJ2-5; 7 bases line up with TRBD1. The J call could be wrong; TRBJ2-7 is a better fit for the DNA end. The sample taken for sequencing was peripheral blood. The CDR3 here is CASSPDRASSYEQYF. In DNA form, the CDR3 reads TGTGCCAGCAGCCCCGACAGGGCGAGCTCCTACGAGCAGTACTTC.